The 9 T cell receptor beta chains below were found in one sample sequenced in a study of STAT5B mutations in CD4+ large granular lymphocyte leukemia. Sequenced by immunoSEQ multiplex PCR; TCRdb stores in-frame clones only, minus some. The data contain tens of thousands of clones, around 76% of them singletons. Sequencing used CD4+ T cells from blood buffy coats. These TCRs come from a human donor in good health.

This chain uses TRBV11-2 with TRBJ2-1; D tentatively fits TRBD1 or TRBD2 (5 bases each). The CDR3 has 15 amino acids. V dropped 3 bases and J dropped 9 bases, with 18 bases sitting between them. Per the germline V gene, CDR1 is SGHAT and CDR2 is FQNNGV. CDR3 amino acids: CASSFVGTPDTEQFF. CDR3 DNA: TGTGCCAGCAGCTTCGTAGGGACGCCCGACACTGAGCAGTTCTTC. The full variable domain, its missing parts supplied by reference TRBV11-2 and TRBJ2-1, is EAGVAQSPRYKIIEKRQSVAFWCNPISGHATLYWYQQILGQGPKLLIQFQNNGVVDDSQLPKDRFSAERLKGVDSTLKIQPAKLEDSAVYLCASSFVGTPDTEQFFGPGTRLTVL.

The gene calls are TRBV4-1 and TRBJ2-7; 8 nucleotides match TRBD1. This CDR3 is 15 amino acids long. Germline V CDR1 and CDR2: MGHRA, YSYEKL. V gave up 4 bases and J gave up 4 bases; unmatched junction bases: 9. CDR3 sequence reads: CASSPEQGVKYEQYF. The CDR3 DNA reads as TGCGCCAGCAGCCCGGAACAGGGGGTGAAATACGAGCAGTACTTC.

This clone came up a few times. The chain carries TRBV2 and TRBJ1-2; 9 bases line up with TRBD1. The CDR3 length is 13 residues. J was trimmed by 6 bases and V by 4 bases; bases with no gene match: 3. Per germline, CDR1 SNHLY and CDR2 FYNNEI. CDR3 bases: TGTGCCAGCAGTGCCGGACAGGGGAATGGCTACACCTTC. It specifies CASSAGQGNGYTF. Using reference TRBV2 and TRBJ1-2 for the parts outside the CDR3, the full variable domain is EPEVTQTPSHQVTQMGQEVILRCVPISNHLYFYWYRQILGQKVEFLVSFYNNEISEKSEIFDDQFSVERPDGSNFTLKIRSTKLEDSAMYFCASSAGQGNGYTFGSGTRLTVV.

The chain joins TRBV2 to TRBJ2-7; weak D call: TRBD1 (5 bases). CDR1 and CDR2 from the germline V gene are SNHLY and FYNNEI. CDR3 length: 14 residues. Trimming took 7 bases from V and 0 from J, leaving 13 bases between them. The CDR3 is CASKVQGSSYEQYF. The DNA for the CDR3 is TGTGCCAGCAAGGTCCAGGGCAGCTCCTACGAGCAGTACTTC.

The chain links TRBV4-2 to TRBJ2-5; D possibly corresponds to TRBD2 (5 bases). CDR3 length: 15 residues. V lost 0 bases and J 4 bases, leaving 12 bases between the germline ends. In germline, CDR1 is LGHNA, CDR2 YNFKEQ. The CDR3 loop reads CASSQDRRASETQYF. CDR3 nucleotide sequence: TGTGCCAGCAGCCAAGATAGGCGGGCCTCAGAGACCCAGTACTTC.

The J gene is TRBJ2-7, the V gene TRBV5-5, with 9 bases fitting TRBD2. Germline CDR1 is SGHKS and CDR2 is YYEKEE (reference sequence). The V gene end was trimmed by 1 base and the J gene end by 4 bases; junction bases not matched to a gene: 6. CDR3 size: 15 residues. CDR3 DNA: TGTGCCAGCAGCTTGAGACGGACTAGCGAGTACGAGCAGTACTTC. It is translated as CASSLRRTSEYEQYF.

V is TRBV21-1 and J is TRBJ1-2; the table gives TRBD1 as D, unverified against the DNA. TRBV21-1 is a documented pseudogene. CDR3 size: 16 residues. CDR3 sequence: CASSKEDKDRNYGYTF. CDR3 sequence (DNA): TGTGCCAGCAGCAAAGAAGATAAAGACAGAAACTATGGCTACACCTTC.

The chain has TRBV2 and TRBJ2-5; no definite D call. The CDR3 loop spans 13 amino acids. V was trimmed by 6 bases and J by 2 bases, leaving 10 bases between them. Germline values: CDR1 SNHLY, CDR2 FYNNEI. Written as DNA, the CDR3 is TGTGCCAGCAGCCGCAATACACAAGAGACCCAGTACTTC. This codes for CASSRNTQETQYF.

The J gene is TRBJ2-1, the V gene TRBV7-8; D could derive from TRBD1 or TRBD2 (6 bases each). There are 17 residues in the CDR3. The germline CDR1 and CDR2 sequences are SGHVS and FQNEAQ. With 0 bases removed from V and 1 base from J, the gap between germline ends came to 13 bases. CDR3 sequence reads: CASSLAGGRGSYNEQFF. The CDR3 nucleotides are TGTGCCAGCAGCTTAGCCGGGGGCAGGGGTTCCTACAATGAGCAGTTCTTC.